This TCR beta chain was found in a study of blood T cell repertoires in COVID-19. Profiling relied on immunoSEQ multiplex PCR, and the TCRdb table lists in-frame clones only, not all of them. This sample has roughly 200,000 clones, with about 90% found just once. Enrollees, about 18 to 95 years old, lived in about two dozen US areas. There are 15 residues in the CDR3. Trimming removed 4 bases from V and 6 bases from J; junction bases left unmatched: 9. Germline-derived CDR1 and CDR2 are KGHSH and LQKENI. J is TRBJ2-7 and V is TRBV18; 10 bases map to TRBD2. Sequences were obtained from PBMCs or T cells enriched from blood (not recorded which). The sequence derives from a man aged 25 to 40 who had recovered from COVID-19. The CDR3 nucleotides read TGTGCCAGCTCACAAATTACTCTAGCGGGAGTCGAGCAGTACTTC. Translation: CASSQITLAGVEQYF.